This T cell receptor (beta chain) was sequenced during a study of blood T cell repertoires in COVID-19. Study summary: Italy, Spain and the United States were the sources of the convalescent and acute COVID-19 samples.

In the authors' workflow: Nucleated cell number was recorded as an estimate derived from reference gene primer amplification. Sequencing was performed with immunoSEQ multiplex PCR; in TCRdb, only in-frame clones are kept and a portion is missing. V and J calls and clone size are those listed in that table; D and trimming were worked out from the DNA. The sample records 360,000 or so clones, about nine tenths being singletons. The CDR3 is 15 residues long. The germline V gene encodes CDR1 LNHDA and CDR2 SQIVND (reference sequence). Between the trimmed V and J ends, which lost 1 base and 2 bases, there was a span of 11 bases.

The source of this sequence is a woman aged 55-70 years with COVID-19, enrolled during active disease. Input material: peripheral blood. The J gene is TRBJ1-1, the V gene TRBV19; D not certain. The CDR3 is CASSIVLKRNTEAFF. For the CDR3, the DNA is TGTGCCAGTAGTATAGTCCTAAAGAGAAACACTGAAGCTTTCTTT. The variable domain in full, completed from reference TRBV19 and TRBJ1-1, reads DGGITQSPKYLFRKEGQNVTLSCEQNLNHDAMYWYRQDPGQGLRLIYYSQIVNDFQKGDIAEGYSVSREKKESFPLTVTSAQKNPTAFYLCASSIVLKRNTEAFFGQGTRLTVV.